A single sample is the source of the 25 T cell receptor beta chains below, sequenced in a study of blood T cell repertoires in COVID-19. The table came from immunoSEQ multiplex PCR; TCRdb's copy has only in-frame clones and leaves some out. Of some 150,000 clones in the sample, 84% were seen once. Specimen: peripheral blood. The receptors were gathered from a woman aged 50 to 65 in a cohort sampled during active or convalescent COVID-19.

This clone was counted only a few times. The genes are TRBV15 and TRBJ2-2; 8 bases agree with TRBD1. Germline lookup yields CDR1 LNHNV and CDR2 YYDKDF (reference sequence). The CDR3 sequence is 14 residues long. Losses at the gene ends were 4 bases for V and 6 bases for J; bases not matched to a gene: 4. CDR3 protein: CATSKGQVAGELFF. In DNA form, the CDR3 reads TGTGCCACCAGCAAGGGACAGGTCGCCGGGGAGCTGTTTTTT.

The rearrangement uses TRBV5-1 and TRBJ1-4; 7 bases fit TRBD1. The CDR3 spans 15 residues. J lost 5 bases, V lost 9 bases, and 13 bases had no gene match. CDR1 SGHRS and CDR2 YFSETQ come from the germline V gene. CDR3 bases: TGCGCCACTGGGGTGGGGACAGCGGCCAATGAAAAACTGTTTTTT. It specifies CATGVGTAANEKLFF.

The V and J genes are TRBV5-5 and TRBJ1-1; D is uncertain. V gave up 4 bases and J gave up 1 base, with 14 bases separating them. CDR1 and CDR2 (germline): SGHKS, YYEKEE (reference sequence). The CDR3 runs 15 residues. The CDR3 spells CASSPAGLKNTEAFF. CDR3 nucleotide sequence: TGTGCCAGCAGCCCGGCTGGACTCAAGAACACTGAAGCTTTCTTT.

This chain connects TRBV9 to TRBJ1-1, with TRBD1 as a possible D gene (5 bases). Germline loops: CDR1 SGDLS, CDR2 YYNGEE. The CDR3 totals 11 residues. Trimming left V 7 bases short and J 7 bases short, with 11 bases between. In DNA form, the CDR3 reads TGTGCCAGCGCTGCTCAGGGTGAAGCTTTCTTT. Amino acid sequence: CASAAQGEAFF.

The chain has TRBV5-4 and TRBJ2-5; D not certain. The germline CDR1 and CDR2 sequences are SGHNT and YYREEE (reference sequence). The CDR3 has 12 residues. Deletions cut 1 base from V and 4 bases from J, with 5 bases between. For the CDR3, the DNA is TGTGCCAGCAGCTTGTATCTAGAGACCCAGTACTTC. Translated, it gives CASSLYLETQYF.

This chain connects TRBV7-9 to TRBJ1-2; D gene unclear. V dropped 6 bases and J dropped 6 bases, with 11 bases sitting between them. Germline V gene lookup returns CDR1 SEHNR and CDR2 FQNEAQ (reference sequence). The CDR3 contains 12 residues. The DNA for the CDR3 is TGTGCCAGCAGTTTCGGGGTTGATGGCTACACCTTC. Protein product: CASSFGVDGYTF.

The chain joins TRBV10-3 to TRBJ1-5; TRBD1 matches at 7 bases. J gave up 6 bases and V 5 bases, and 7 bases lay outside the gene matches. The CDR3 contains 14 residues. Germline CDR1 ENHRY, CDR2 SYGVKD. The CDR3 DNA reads TGTGCCATCAGTAACGGGGACAGTAGTCAGCCCCAGCATTTT. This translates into CAISNGDSSQPQHF.

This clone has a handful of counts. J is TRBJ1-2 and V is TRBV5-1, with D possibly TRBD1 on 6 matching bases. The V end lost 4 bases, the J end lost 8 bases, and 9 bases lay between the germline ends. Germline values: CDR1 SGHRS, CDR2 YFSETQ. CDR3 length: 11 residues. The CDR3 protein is CASSSGQGYTF. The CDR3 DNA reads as TGCGCCAGCAGCAGCGGACAGGGCTACACCTTC.

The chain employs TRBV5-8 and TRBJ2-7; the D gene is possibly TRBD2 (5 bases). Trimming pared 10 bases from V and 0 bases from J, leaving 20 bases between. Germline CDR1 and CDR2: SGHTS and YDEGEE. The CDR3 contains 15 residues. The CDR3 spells CASDRGKTYSYEQYF. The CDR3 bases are TGTGCCTCAGACCGGGGAAAGACATACTCCTACGAGCAGTACTTC.

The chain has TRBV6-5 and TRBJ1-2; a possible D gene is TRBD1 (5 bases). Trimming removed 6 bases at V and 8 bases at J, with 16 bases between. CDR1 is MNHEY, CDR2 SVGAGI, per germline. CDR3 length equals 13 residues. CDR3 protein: CASSPRGVEGYTF. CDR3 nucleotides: TGTGCCAGCAGCCCCCGGGGGGTAGAGGGCTACACCTTC.

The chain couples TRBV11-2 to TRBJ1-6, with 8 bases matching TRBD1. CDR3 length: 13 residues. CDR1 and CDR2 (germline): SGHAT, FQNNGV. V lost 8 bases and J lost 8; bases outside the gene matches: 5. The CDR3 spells CASEGQVDSPLHF. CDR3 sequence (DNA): TGTGCCAGCGAGGGACAGGTGGATTCACCCCTCCACTTT. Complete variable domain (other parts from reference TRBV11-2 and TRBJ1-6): EAGVAQSPRYKIIEKRQSVAFWCNPISGHATLYWYQQILGQGPKLLIQFQNNGVVDDSQLPKDRFSAERLKGVDSTLKIQPAKLEDSAVYLCASEGQVDSPLHFGNGTRLTVT.

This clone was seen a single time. The CDR3 coding sequence is TGTGCCAGCTCACCAACGGGGGCAGATACGCAGTATTTT. Translated, it gives CASSPTGADTQYF. This chain links TRBV18 with TRBJ2-3, with D tentatively TRBD2 (6 bases). The CDR3 totals 13 residues. Germline lookup yields CDR1 KGHSH and CDR2 LQKENI. The V end lost 2 bases, the J end lost 4 bases, and 7 bases lay between the germline ends. Full variable domain (missing parts from reference TRBV18 and TRBJ2-3): NAGVMQNPRHLVRRRGQEARLRCSPMKGHSHVYWYRQLPEEGLKFMVYLQKENIIDESGMPKERFSAEFPKEGPSILRIQQVVRGDSAAYFCASSPTGADTQYFGPGTRLTVL.

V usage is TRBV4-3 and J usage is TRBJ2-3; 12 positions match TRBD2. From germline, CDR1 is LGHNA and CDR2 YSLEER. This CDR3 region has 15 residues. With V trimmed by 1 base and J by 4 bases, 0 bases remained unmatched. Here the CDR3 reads CASSQASGGADTQYF. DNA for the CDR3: TGCGCCAGCAGCCAAGCTAGCGGGGGGGCAGATACGCAGTATTTT.

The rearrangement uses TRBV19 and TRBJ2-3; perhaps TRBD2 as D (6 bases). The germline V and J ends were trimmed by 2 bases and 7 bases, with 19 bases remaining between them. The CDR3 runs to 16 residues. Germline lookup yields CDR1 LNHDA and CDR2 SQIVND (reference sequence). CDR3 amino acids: CASSITGGATGYTQYF. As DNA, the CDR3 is TGTGCCAGTAGTATAACTGGCGGGGCGACGGGATATACGCAGTATTTT.

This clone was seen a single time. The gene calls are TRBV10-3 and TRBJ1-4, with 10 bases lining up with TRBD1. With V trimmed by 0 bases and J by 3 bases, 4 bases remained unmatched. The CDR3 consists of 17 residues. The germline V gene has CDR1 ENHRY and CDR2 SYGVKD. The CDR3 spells CAISESVGQGANEKLFF. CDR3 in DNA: TGTGCCATCAGTGAGTCCGTCGGACAGGGGGCTAATGAAAAACTGTTTTTT.

CDR3 in amino acids: CASSFRTSGGAPEQYF. The DNA of the CDR3 is TGTGCCAGCAGCTTTAGGACTAGCGGGGGGGCCCCCGAGCAGTACTTC. This rearrangement joins TRBV5-4 to TRBJ2-7, with TRBD2 identical over 15 bases. CDR3 size: 16 residues. V was pared by 2 bases and J by 6 bases, with 6 bases of the junction left unmatched. CDR1 is SGHNT, CDR2 YYREEE, per germline (reference sequence).

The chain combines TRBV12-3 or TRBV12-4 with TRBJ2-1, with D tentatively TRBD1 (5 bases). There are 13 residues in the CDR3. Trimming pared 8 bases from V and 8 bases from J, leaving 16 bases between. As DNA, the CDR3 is TGTGCCAGCCGTGGACGACAGATGGATGAGCAGTTCTTC. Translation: CASRGRQMDEQFF.

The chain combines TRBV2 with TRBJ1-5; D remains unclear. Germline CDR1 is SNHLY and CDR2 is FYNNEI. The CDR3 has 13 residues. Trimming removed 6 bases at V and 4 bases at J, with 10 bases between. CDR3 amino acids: CASREFGNQPQHF. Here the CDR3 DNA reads TGTGCCAGCAGAGAGTTCGGGAATCAGCCCCAGCATTTT.

The CDR3 here is CASSRGIQPYGYTF. The CDR3 bases are TGTGCCAGCAGCCGAGGGATCCAGCCATATGGCTACACCTTC. The chain carries TRBV3-1 (or the pseudogene TRBV3-2) and TRBJ1-2; D gene uncertain. V was clipped by 4 bases and J by 5 bases, with 14 bases between them. CDR3 length equals 14 residues. From germline, CDR1 is LGHDT and CDR2 YNNKEL (reference sequence).

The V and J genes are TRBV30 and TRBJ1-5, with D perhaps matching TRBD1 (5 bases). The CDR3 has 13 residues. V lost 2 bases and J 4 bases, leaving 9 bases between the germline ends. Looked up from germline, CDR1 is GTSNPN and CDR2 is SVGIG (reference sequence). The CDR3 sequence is CAWSTQENQPQHF. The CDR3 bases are TGTGCCTGGAGTACACAGGAAAATCAGCCCCAGCATTTT.

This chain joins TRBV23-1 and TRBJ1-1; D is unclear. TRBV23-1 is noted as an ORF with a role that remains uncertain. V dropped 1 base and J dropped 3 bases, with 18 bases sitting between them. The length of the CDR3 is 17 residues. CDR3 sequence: CASSQFSTDERDTEAFF. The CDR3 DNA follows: TGCGCCAGCAGTCAATTCTCGACCGACGAACGGGACACTGAAGCTTTCTTT.

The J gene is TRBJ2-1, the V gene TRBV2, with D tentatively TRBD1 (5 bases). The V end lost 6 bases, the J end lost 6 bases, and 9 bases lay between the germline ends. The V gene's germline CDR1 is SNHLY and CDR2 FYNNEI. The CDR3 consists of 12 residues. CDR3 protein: CASSPQVNEQFF. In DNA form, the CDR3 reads TGTGCCAGCAGCCCACAGGTCAATGAGCAGTTCTTC.

CDR3 DNA sequence: TGTGCCACCAGTGATTTTGGCCAGGGCTCCTACAATGAGCAGTTCTTC. Its translation: CATSDFGQGSYNEQFF. The chain uses TRBV24-1 and TRBJ2-1; the D gene is possibly TRBD1 (5 bases). V was pared by 1 base and J by 0 bases, with 9 bases between. CDR3 length: 16 residues. Germline CDR1 and CDR2: KGHDR and SFDVKD.

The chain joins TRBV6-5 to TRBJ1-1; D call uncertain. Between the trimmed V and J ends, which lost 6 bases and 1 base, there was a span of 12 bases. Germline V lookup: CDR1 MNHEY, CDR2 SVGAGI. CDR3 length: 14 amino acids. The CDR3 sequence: CASRTGHRNTEAFF. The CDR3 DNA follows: TGTGCCAGCAGGACGGGTCACCGGAACACTGAAGCTTTCTTT.

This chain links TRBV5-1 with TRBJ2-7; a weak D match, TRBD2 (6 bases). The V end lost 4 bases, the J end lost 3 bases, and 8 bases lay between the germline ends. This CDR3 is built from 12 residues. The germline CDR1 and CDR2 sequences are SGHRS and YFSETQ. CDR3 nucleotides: TGCGCCAGCAGCGAGGACTACTACGAGCAGTACTTC. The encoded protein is CASSEDYYEQYF.